This T cell receptor beta chain was sequenced for a study of identical twins. Note on this clonotype: Its antigen is unknown.

The study, taken as a whole, reports: Beta out-of-frame sequences displayed a weaker excess of sharing between twins.

Trimming cost V 5 bases and J 0 bases, with 9 bases left between them. This CDR3 comprises 14 residues. From germline, CDR1 is SGHRS and CDR2 YFSETQ. A universal primer site was created by template switching, with the cDNA bearing unique molecular identifiers. Via MiXCR, TCRdb re-called the 5' RACE reads, giving one row per CDR3 protein. Among approximately 590,000 distinct CDR3 sequences listed, 9.5% to 10% were seen once. The same data also went into a second study, on yellow fever vaccine responses in identical twins.

This TCR was sampled from a woman aged 18 to 35 in good health. This chain connects TRBV5-1 to TRBJ2-1; D is undetermined. Sequencing used PBMCs. This CDR3 is CASSVGNSYNEQFF. The DNA for the CDR3 is TGCGCCAGCAGTGTGGGCAACTCCTACAATGAGCAGTTCTTC.